This T cell receptor beta chain was recovered during a study of blood T cell repertoires in COVID-19. Study-wide context: The United States, Italy and Spain were the sources of the acute and convalescent COVID-19 samples. The cDNA or gDNA used as material had been derived from T cells, B-cell-depleted T cells, or PBMCs.

Source study methods: Amplifying reference gene primers gave estimates of nucleated cell counts. The table came from immunoSEQ multiplex PCR; TCRdb's copy has only in-frame clones and leaves some out. V and J calls and clone size follow that table, whereas D and trimming were derived from the DNA. The data contain hundreds of thousands of clones, roughly 90% of them singletons. The V gene's germline CDR1 is LGHNA and CDR2 YNFKEQ. J was trimmed by 4 bases and V by 0 bases; bases with no gene match: 5. This CDR3 has 15 residues. This clone was observed a single time. Patients from Seattle were sampled longitudinally, starting during active infection.

The TCR sequence derives from a woman aged 25 to 45 with COVID-19, enrolled during active disease. Sequenced material: peripheral blood. The J gene is TRBJ2-5, the V gene TRBV4-2; 7 nucleotides line up with TRBD2. CDR3 DNA sequence: TGTGCCAGCAGCCAAGATCACAAGCGGGGAGAGACCCAGTACTTC. This sequence encodes CASSQDHKRGETQYF.